This section outlines one T cell receptor beta chain sequence together with its context. The data were taken from a study of a mutant IDH1 vaccine in newly diagnosed glioma. This CDR3 is built from 17 residues. V was shortened by 1 base and J by 2 bases, with 15 bases between the two germline ends. Germline CDR1 reads SGHRS; CDR2 reads YFSETQ. Stated time point: baseline, week 1 (first vaccination visit). Treatment defined: pre-vaccination baseline after standard-of-care therapy. Only in-frame clones appear in the TCRdb table, and some are missing; sequencing was by immunoSEQ multiplex PCR. The sample gives about 25,000 clones, about 92% of which show up once; roughly 1.1% is in the top ten.

This sequence originates from a man aged 35-49 years with glioma. This chain uses TRBV5-1 with TRBJ2-2; possible D gene TRBD1, 5 bases. The input for sequencing was PBMCs, taken from a glioma patient treated with radiotherapy, temozolomide or both. CDR3 nucleotides: TGCGCCAGCAGCTTGTCGTCTGGGGCCGGTAACACCGGGGAGCTGTTTTTT. Translated, it gives CASSLSSGAGNTGELFF.